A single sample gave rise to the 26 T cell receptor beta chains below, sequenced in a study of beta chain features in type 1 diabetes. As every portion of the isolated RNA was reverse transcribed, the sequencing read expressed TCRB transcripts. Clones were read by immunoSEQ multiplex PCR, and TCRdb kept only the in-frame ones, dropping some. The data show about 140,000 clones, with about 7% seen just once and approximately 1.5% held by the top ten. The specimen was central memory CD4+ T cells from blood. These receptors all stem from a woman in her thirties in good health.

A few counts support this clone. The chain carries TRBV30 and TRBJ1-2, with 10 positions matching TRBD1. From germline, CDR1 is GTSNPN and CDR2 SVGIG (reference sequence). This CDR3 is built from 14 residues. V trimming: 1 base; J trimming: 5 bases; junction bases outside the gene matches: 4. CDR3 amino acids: CAWSGGQGTYGYTF. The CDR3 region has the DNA TGTGCCTGGAGTGGGGGACAGGGGACATATGGCTACACCTTC.

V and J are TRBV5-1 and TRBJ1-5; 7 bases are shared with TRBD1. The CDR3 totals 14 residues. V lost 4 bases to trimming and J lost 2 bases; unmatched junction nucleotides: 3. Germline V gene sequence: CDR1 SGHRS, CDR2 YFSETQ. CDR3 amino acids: CASSPGTGNQPQHF. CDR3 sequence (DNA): TGCGCCAGCAGCCCCGGGACAGGCAATCAGCCCCAGCATTTT.

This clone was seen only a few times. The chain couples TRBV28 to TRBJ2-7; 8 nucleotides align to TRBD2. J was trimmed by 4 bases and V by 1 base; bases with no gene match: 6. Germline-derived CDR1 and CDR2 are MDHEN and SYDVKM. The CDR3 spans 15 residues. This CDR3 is CASSLLGTGGYEQYF. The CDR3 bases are TGTGCCAGCAGTTTATTGGGGACGGGAGGGTACGAGCAGTACTTC.

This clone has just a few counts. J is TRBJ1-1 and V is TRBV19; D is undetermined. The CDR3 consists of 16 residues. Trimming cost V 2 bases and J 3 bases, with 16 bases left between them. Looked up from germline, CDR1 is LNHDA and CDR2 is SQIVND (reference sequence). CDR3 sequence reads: CASSIIWAIVDTEAFF. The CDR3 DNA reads TGTGCCAGTAGTATAATATGGGCGATAGTGGACACTGAAGCTTTCTTT.

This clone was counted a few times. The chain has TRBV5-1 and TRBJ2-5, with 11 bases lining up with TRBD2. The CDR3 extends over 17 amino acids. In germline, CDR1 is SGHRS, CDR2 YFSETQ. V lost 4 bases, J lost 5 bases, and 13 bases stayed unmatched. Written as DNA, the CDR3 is TGCGCCAGCAGCGTTAGCGGGAGGGCCAATTTCATGGAGACCCAGTACTTC. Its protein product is CASSVSGRANFMETQYF.

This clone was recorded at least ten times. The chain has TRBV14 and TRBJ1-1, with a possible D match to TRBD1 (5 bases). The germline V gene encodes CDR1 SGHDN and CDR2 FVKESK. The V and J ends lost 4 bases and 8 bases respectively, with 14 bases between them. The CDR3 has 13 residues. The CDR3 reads CASSPKGHREAFF. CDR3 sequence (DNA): TGTGCCAGCAGCCCAAAGGGGCACAGGGAAGCTTTCTTT.

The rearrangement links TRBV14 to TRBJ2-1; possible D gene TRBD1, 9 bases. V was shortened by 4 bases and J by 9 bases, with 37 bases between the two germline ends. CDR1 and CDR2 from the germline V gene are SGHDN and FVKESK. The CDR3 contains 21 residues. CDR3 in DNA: TGTGCCAGCAGCCTTACCTTCGGTGACAGGGGGAGGACTAGCAGGGTTGGTGAGCAGTTCTTC. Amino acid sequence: CASSLTFGDRGRTSRVGEQFF.

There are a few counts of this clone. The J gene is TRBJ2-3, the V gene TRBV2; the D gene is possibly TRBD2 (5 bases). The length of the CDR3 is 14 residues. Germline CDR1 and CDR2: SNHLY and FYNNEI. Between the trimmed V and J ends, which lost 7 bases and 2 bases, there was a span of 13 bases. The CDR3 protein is CASTRAGITDTQYF. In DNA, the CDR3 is TGTGCCAGCACGAGGGCAGGAATCACAGATACGCAGTATTTT. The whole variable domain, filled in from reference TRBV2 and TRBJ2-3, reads EPEVTQTPSHQVTQMGQEVILRCVPISNHLYFYWYRQILGQKVEFLVSFYNNEISEKSEIFDDQFSVERPDGSNFTLKIRSTKLEDSAMYFCASTRAGITDTQYFGPGTRLTVL.

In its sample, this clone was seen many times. The CDR3 DNA follows: TGCAGCGTTGCGTTCACTAGCCGGGATACGCAGTATTTT. This gives the protein CSVAFTSRDTQYF. The V and J genes are TRBV29-1 and TRBJ2-3; tentative D call: TRBD2 (6 bases). Germline CDR1 and CDR2: SQVTM and ANQGSEA. V lost 4 bases, J lost 6 bases, and 14 bases lay in between. The CDR3 runs to 13 residues.

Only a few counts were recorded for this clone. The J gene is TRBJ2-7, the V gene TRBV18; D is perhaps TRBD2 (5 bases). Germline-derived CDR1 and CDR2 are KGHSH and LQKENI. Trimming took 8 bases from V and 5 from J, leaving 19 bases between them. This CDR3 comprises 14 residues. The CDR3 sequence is CASGPLEGVDEQYF. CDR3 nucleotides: TGTGCCAGCGGCCCCTTAGAGGGAGTAGACGAGCAGTACTTC.

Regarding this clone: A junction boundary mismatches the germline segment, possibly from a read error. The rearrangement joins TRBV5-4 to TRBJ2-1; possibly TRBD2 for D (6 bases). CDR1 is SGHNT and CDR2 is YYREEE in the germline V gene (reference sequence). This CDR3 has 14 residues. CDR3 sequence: CASSQGSSDNEQFF. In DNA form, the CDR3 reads TGCGCCAGCAGCCAAGGATCTAGCGACAATGAGCAGTTCTTC.

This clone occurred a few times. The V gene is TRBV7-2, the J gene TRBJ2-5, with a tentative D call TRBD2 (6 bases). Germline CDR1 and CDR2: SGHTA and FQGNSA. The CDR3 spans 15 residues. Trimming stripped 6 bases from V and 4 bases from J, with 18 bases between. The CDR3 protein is CASREVFGGPETQYF. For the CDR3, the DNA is TGTGCCAGCAGGGAAGTGTTTGGAGGGCCAGAGACCCAGTACTTC.

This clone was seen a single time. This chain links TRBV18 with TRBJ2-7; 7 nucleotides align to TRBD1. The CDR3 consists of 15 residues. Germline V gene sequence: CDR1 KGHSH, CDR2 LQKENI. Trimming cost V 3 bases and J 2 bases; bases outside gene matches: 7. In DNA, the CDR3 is TGTGCCAGCTCACCTCCCGGACAGGAGCCCTACGAGCAGTACTTC. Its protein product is CASSPPGQEPYEQYF.

In nucleotides, the CDR3 is TGTGCCAGTAGTACCCCACAACCCAGGGGGCGAAATCAGCCCCAGCATTTT. Its translation: CASSTPQPRGRNQPQHF. The rearrangement links TRBV19 to TRBJ1-5; 8 nucleotides agree with TRBD1. V was pared by 4 bases and J by 4 bases, with 12 bases of the junction left unmatched. The CDR3 is 17 residues long. CDR1 and CDR2 from the germline V gene are LNHDA and SQIVND (reference sequence).

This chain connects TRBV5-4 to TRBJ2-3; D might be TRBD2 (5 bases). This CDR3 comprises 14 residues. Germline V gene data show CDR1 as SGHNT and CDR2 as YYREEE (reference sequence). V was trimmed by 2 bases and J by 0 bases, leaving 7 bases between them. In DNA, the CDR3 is TGTGCCAGCAGCTTAGCGGTTAGCACAGATACGCAGTATTTT. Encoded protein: CASSLAVSTDTQYF.

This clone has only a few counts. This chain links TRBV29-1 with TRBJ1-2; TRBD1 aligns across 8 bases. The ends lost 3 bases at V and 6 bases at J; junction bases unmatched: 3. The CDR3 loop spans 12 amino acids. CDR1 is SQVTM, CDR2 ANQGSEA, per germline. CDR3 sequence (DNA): TGCAGCGTTGAGGACAGGGTAGATGGCTACACCTTC. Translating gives CSVEDRVDGYTF.

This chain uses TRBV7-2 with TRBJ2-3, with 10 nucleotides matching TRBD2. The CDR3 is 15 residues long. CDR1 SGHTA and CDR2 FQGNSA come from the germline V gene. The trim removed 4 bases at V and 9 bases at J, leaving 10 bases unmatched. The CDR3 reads CASSSGLAETLTQYF. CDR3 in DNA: TGTGCCAGCAGCTCCGGACTAGCGGAAACGCTCACGCAGTATTTT.

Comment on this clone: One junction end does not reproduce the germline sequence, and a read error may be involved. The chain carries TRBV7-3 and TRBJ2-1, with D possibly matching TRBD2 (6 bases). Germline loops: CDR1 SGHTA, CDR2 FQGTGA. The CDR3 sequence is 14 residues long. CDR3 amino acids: CASSSRDSHNEQFF. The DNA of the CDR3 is TGTGCCAGCAGCTCGCGGGACTCCCACAATGAGCAGTTCTTC.

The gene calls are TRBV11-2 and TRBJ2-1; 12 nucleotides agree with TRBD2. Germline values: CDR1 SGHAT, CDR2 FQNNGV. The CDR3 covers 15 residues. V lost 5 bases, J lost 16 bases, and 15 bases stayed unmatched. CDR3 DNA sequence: TGTGCCAGCAGCCCCGCCGAGGGGGGACTAGCGGGCTTTTTCTTC. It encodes CASSPAEGGLAGFFF. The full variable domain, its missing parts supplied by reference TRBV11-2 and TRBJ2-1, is EAGVAQSPRYKIIEKRQSVAFWCNPISGHATLYWYQQILGQGPKLLIQFQNNGVVDDSQLPKDRFSAERLKGVDSTLKIQPAKLEDSAVYLCASSPAEGGLAGFFFGPGTRLTVL.

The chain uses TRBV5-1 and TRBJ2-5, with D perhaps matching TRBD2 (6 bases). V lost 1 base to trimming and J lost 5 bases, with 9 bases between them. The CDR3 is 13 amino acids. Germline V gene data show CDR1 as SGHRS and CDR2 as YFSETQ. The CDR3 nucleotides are TGCGCCAGCAGCTTGACTGGAGGGGAGACCCAGTACTTC. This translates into CASSLTGGETQYF.

CDR3: CASSQDSPGGDRSKLTF. The CDR3 nucleotides read TGCGCCAGCAGCCAAGACTCCCCAGGGGGCGACCGGAGTAAGTTGACCTTC. The rearrangement uses TRBV4-1 and TRBJ1-2; TRBD1 aligns across 8 bases. CDR3 length: 17 residues. V was pared by 0 bases and J by 14 bases, with 20 bases of the junction left unmatched. Germline lookup yields CDR1 MGHRA and CDR2 YSYEKL.

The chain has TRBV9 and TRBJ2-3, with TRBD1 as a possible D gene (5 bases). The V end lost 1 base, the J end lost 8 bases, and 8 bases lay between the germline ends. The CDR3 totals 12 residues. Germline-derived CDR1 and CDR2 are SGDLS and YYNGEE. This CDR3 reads CASSVTDSTQYF. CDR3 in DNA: TGTGCCAGCAGCGTAACCGACAGTACGCAGTATTTT.

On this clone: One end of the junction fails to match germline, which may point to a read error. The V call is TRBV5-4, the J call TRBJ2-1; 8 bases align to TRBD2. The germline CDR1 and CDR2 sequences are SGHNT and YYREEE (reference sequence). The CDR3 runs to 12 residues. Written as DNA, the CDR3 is TGTGCCAGCAGCTTGGAAAGCGGGAGTCGTATCTTC. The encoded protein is CASSLESGSRIF.

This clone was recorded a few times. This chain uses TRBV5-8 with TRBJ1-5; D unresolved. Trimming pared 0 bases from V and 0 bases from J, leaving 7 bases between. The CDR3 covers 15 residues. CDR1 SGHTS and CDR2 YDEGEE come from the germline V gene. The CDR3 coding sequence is TGTGCCAGCAGCTTGGTGCAGTATAGCAATCAGCCCCAGCATTTT. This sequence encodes CASSLVQYSNQPQHF.

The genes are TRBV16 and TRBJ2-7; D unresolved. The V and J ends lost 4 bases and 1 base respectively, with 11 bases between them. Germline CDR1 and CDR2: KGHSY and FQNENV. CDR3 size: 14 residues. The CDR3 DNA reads TGTGCCAGCAGCCTAAGCCCTTTTTCCTACGAGCAGTACTTC. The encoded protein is CASSLSPFSYEQYF. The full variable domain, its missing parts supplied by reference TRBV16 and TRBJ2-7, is GEEVAQTPKHLVRGEGQKAKLYCAPIKGHSYVFWYQQVLKNEFKFLISFQNENVFDETGMPKERFSAKCLPNSPCSLEIQATKLEDSAVYFCASSLSPFSYEQYFGPGTRLTVT.

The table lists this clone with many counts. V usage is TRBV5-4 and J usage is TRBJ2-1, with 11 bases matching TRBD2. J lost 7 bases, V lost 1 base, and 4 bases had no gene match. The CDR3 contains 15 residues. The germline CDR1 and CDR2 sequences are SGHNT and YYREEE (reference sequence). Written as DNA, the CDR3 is TGTGCCAGCAGCTTGCTCACTAGCGGGAGAAATGAGCAGTTCTTC. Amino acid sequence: CASSLLTSGRNEQFF.